This T cell receptor beta chain was profiled in a study of post-analysis software for immune sequencing data. Study-wide background: The cohort encompassed relapsing-remitting, secondary progressive and progressive-relapsing multiple sclerosis disease courses. Study findings and constraints: Batch-matched samples strongly co-clustered by F measure. Patients with multiple sclerosis recorded significantly lower normalized Chao1 diversity than controls, the study found. Comparison of patients with controls showed about 5 TRBV segments more frequent in patients, TRBV5-6, TRBV5-1 and TRBV20-1 among them.

Germline V gene data show CDR1 as SGHAT and CDR2 as FQNNGV. Trimming cost V 4 bases and J 1 base, with 9 bases left between them. CDR3 length: 14 amino acids. Of note for this clonotype: Its cognate antigen is unknown.

Tagging with unique molecular identifiers was a feature of the TCR beta cDNA libraries. TCRdb reprocessed the PCR reads via MiXCR and lists one record per CDR3 protein. There are roughly 540,000 distinct CDR3 sequences in the sample; approximately 31% occur only once, and approximately 6% lies in the top ten. The V and J genes are TRBV11-2 and TRBJ2-3; a possible D gene is TRBD2 (6 bases). The sample was blood. This TCR was recovered from a girl between 2 and 17 years old with multiple sclerosis. The CDR3 sequence: CASSCGGGTDTQYF. DNA for the CDR3: TGTGCCAGCAGCTGTGGAGGGGGCACAGATACGCAGTATTTT.